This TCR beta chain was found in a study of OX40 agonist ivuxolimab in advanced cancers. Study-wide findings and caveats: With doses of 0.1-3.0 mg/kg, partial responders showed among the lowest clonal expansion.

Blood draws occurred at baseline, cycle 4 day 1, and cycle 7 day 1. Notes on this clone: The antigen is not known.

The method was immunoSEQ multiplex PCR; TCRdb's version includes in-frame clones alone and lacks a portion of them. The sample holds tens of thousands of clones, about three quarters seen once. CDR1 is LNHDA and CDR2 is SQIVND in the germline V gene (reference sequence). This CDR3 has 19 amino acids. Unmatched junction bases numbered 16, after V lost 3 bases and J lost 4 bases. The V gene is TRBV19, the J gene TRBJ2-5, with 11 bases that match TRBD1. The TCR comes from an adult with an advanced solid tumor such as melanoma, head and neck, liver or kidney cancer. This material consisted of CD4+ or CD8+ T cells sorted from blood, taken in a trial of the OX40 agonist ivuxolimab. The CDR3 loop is CASSIGIAMDRGPRETQYF. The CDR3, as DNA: TGTGCCAGTAGTATCGGAATAGCCATGGACAGGGGGCCACGAGAGACCCAGTACTTC.